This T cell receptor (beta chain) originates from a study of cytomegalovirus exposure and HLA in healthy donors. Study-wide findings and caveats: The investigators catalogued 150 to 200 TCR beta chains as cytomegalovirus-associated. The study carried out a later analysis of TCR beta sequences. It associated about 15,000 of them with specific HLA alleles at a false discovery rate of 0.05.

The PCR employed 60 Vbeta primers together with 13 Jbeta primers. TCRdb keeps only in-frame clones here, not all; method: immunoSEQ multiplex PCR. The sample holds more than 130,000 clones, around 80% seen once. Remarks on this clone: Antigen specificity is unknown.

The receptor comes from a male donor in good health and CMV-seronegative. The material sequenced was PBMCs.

CDR3: CASSEDSTTGELFF. The CDR3 nucleotides are TGCGCCAGCAGCGAGGACAGTACTACCGGGGAGCTGTTTTTT. This chain joins TRBV5-1 and TRBJ2-2; D perhaps matches TRBD1 (6 bases). V lost 4 bases, J lost 5 bases, and 12 bases lay in between. CDR1 and CDR2 from the germline V gene are SGHRS and YFSETQ. The CDR3 consists of 14 residues.